Listed here are 29 T cell receptor beta chains from one sample, sequenced in a study of cytomegalovirus exposure and HLA in healthy donors. The PCR used 60 Vbeta and 13 Jbeta primers. Sequenced by immunoSEQ multiplex PCR; TCRdb stores in-frame clones only, minus some. The sample has 150,000 to 200,000 clones, under 85% seen once. The sample comprised PBMCs. The receptor source for this set is a female donor in good health and CMV-seronegative.

The chain combines TRBV15 with TRBJ2-2; TRBD1 matches 10 bases. This CDR3 contains 15 residues. Germline lookup yields CDR1 LNHNV and CDR2 YYDKDF (reference sequence). Trimming removed 5 bases from V and 5 bases from J; junction bases left unmatched: 5. The CDR3 region has the DNA TGTGCCACCAGCGGACAGGGGGTGAGAACCGGGGAGCTGTTTTTT. Its translation is CATSGQGVRTGELFF.

This clone has only a few counts. The rearrangement joins TRBV4-1 to TRBJ1-5; D remains unclear. The V end lost 2 bases, the J end lost 7 bases, and 18 bases lay between the germline ends. The CDR3 loop spans 16 amino acids. Germline CDR1 and CDR2: MGHRA and YSYEKL. The DNA of the CDR3 is TGCGCCAGCAGCCAAACGTTTGCACAGTTGACCCAGCCCCAGCATTTT. It translates to CASSQTFAQLTQPQHF.

This chain uses TRBV29-1 with TRBJ2-2; a possible D gene is TRBD2 (7 bases). Germline assignment: CDR1 SQVTM and CDR2 ANQGSEA. CDR3 length: 16 residues. The V end lost 4 bases, the J end lost 5 bases, and 20 bases lay between the germline ends. CDR3 sequence (DNA): TGCAGCGTTGTACAGGGAGGGACTGTCTGGACCGGGGAGCTGTTTTTT. Its protein is CSVVQGGTVWTGELFF.

In its sample, this clone was seen a few times. The chain uses TRBV7-2 and TRBJ2-1; TRBD2 matches 8 bases. V was clipped by 4 bases and J by 3 bases; unmatched bases: 17. The CDR3 runs 19 residues. From germline, CDR1 is SGHTA and CDR2 FQGNSA. The CDR3 DNA follows: TGTGCCAGCAGCTCAAGCCGATTCGGGGAGCGGGGGCTCTACAATGAGCAGTTCTTC. Its protein product is CASSSSRFGERGLYNEQFF.

The rearrangement links TRBV27 to TRBJ2-1; 9 bases line up with TRBD2. The CDR3 is made up of 15 amino acids. The junction had 5 bases not matched to a gene; V was cut back by 6 bases and J by 2 bases. Germline V gene lookup returns CDR1 MNHEY and CDR2 SMNVEV (reference sequence). CDR3 nucleotide sequence: TGTGCCAGCAGGGAGATAGCGGGGGCCTACAATGAGCAGTTCTTC. This translates into CASREIAGAYNEQFF.

This clone was seen a few times. The chain carries TRBV5-1 and TRBJ2-2; 11 nucleotides agree with TRBD2. Unmatched junction bases numbered 5, after V lost 0 bases and J lost 1 base. CDR3 length equals 18 residues. Germline V gene data show CDR1 as SGHRS and CDR2 as YFSETQ. In DNA form, the CDR3 reads TGCGCCAGCAGCTTGGAGCCTCTAGCGGGAGGGAACACCGGGGAGCTGTTTTTT. Residues: CASSLEPLAGGNTGELFF. The entire variable domain, with the rest obtained from reference TRBV5-1 and TRBJ2-2, is as follows: KAGVTQTPRYLIKTRGQQVTLSCSPISGHRSVSWYQQTPGQGLQFLFEYFSETQRNKGNFPGRFSGRQFSNSRSEMNVSTLELGDSALYLCASSLEPLAGGNTGELFFGEGSRLTVL.

The sample holds a few counts of this clone. The chain couples TRBV7-3 to TRBJ1-4, with D maybe TRBD1 (5 bases). Germline V gene data show CDR1 as SGHTA and CDR2 as FQGTGA. Trimming took off 3 bases at V and 0 bases at J, with 11 bases between the two ends. The length of the CDR3 is 16 residues. CDR3 in amino acids: CASSFTRDSTNEKLFF. The CDR3 DNA follows: TGTGCCAGCAGCTTTACTCGGGACTCAACTAATGAAAAACTGTTTTTT. Full variable domain (outside the CDR3, taken from reference TRBV7-3 and TRBJ1-4): GAGVSQTPSNKVTEKGKYVELRCDPISGHTALYWYRQSLGQGPEFLIYFQGTGAADDSGLPNDRFFAVRPEGSVSTLKIQRTERGDSAVYLCASSFTRDSTNEKLFFGSGTQLSVL.

V usage is TRBV6-5 and J usage is TRBJ1-4; no firm D call. The CDR3 length is 13 residues. Germline lookup yields CDR1 MNHEY and CDR2 SVGAGI. V was shortened by 5 bases and J by 12 bases, with 16 bases between the two germline ends. This CDR3 reads CASSLLIREELFF. CDR3 in DNA: TGTGCCAGCAGTCTCCTGATCCGGGAGGAACTGTTTTTT.

As concerns this clone: Mismatch with germline at one junction end may stem from a read error. The rearrangement joins TRBV6-1 to TRBJ1-4; 9 bases align to TRBD1. Germline CDR1 MNHNS, CDR2 SASEGT. The CDR3 is 14 amino acids. CDR3 loop: CASNGQGSNEKLFF. CDR3 nucleotides: TGTGCCAGCAACGGACAGGGGTCTAACGAAAAACTGTTTTTT.

This clone was observed once. This same CDR3 is encoded by further DNA sequences in the sample. V usage is TRBV27 and J usage is TRBJ1-1; D call uncertain. The CDR3 runs to 13 residues. The germline V gene has CDR1 MNHEY and CDR2 SMNVEV (reference sequence). V dropped 3 bases and J dropped 0 bases, with 5 bases sitting between them. The CDR3 sequence is CASSLGLNTEAFF. The CDR3 DNA sequence: TGTGCCAGCAGTTTGGGCTTGAACACTGAAGCTTTCTTT.

This chain connects TRBV7-8 to TRBJ1-6, with 7 bases matching TRBD1. CDR1 and CDR2 (germline): SGHVS, FQNEAQ. This CDR3 has 15 residues. V lost 5 bases and J lost 9; bases outside the gene matches: 10. CDR3 DNA: TGTGCCAGCAGCCTCGTCGACAGGGAAGGTTCACCCCTCCACTTT. Translating gives CASSLVDREGSPLHF.

The rearrangement joins TRBV15 to TRBJ1-5; D unclear. Germline CDR1 and CDR2: LNHNV and YYDKDF (reference sequence). The CDR3 runs 17 residues. Trimming removed 0 bases from V and 2 bases from J, with 14 bases in between. CDR3 sequence: CATSRDAGYAGNQPQHF. Here the CDR3 DNA reads TGTGCCACCAGCAGAGATGCGGGTTACGCGGGCAATCAGCCCCAGCATTTT.

This sequence joins TRBV5-1 and TRBJ2-2; 7 bases agree with TRBD2. This CDR3 comprises 15 residues. The germline V gene encodes CDR1 SGHRS and CDR2 YFSETQ. J lost 4 bases, V lost 0 bases, and 3 bases had no gene match. Here the CDR3 reads CASSLASGITGELFF. The CDR3 coding sequence is TGCGCCAGCAGCTTGGCTAGCGGAATCACCGGGGAGCTGTTTTTT.

This clone has a single count. The chain uses TRBV28 and TRBJ1-1, with 9 bases matching TRBD1. Germline CDR1 reads MDHEN; CDR2 reads SYDVKM. Losses at the gene ends were 3 bases for V and 2 bases for J; bases not matched to a gene: 16. The CDR3 has 19 residues. The CDR3, as DNA: TGTGCCAGCAGTTTTGTGATATATGGGGACAGGGTGGGTAACACTGAAGCTTTCTTT. Residues: CASSFVIYGDRVGNTEAFF.

This chain joins TRBV5-1 and TRBJ1-1; 9 bases match TRBD1. V shed 4 bases and J 2 bases; nucleotides not matched to a gene: 3. The length of the CDR3 is 14 residues. Germline CDR1 and CDR2: SGHRS and YFSETQ. CDR3 protein: CASSVTGGNTEAFF. The CDR3 DNA sequence: TGCGCCAGCAGCGTGACAGGGGGTAACACTGAAGCTTTCTTT. Combining the CDR3 with reference TRBV5-1 and TRBJ1-1 gives the whole variable domain KAGVTQTPRYLIKTRGQQVTLSCSPISGHRSVSWYQQTPGQGLQFLFEYFSETQRNKGNFPGRFSGRQFSNSRSEMNVSTLELGDSALYLCASSVTGGNTEAFFGQGTRLTVV.

The V call is TRBV6-4, the J call TRBJ2-3; 11 nucleotides align to TRBD2. CDR3 size: 15 residues. The trim removed 5 bases at V and 2 bases at J, leaving 3 bases unmatched. CDR1 MRHNA and CDR2 SNTAGT come from the germline V gene. Here the CDR3 DNA reads TGTGCCAGCAGTAAACTAGCGGGAGTCACAGATACGCAGTATTTT. As protein: CASSKLAGVTDTQYF.

This clone was observed a single time. CDR3 sequence: CASSIVAENSPLHF. The DNA for the CDR3 is TGTGCCAGTAGTATAGTGGCAGAAAATTCACCCCTCCACTTT. The chain combines TRBV19 with TRBJ1-6, with unresolved D. Germline V CDR1 and CDR2: LNHDA, SQIVND (reference sequence). The CDR3 is made up of 14 amino acids. Trimming took 1 base from V and 7 from J, leaving 8 bases between them.

This chain uses TRBV30 with TRBJ1-2, with TRBD1 matching over 9 bases. CDR1 is GTSNPN, CDR2 SVGIG, per germline (reference sequence). The CDR3 is 14 residues long. V lost 5 bases to trimming and J lost 2 bases; unmatched junction nucleotides: 6. The CDR3 coding sequence is TGTGCCTGGGGCCCAGGACAGGGGAACTATGGCTACACCTTC. Protein product: CAWGPGQGNYGYTF.

This chain links TRBV19 with TRBJ1-2; TRBD1 might be the D (6 bases). The CDR3 has 12 amino acids. Trimming stripped 2 bases from V and 8 bases from J, with 9 bases between. CDR1 is LNHDA, CDR2 SQIVND, per germline (reference sequence). The CDR3 nucleotides are TGTGCCAGTAGTATACAGGGGAGCGGCTACACCTTC. Protein product: CASSIQGSGYTF.

J is TRBJ2-7 and V is TRBV27; TRBD2 matches 14 bases. The V segment lost 4 bases and the J segment 6 bases; nucleotides outside the gene matches: 2. This CDR3 region has 14 residues. Germline V lookup: CDR1 MNHEY, CDR2 SMNVEV (reference sequence). As DNA, the CDR3 is TGTGCCAGCAGTTCCGGACTAGCGGGAGGCGAGCAGTACTTC. This sequence encodes CASSSGLAGGEQYF.

The V gene is TRBV2, the J gene TRBJ2-2; D is possibly TRBD1 (6 bases). Trimming took off 5 bases at V and 1 base at J, with 11 bases between the two ends. There are 15 residues in the CDR3. In germline, CDR1 is SNHLY, CDR2 FYNNEI. The CDR3 is CASSPRTVNTGELFF. CDR3 sequence (DNA): TGTGCCAGCAGTCCTAGGACAGTGAACACCGGGGAGCTGTTTTTT.

The chain uses TRBV7-3 and TRBJ2-5; D not resolved. CDR1 is SGHTA, CDR2 FQGTGA, per germline. Trimming took 0 bases from V and 5 from J, leaving 7 bases between them. This CDR3 comprises 13 residues. DNA of the CDR3: TGTGCCAGCAGCTTAACGCTTCGGGAGACCCAGTACTTC. Translation gives CASSLTLRETQYF.

The chain recombines TRBV7-3 with TRBJ2-1; TRBD2 agrees at 12 bases. Germline assignment: CDR1 SGHTA and CDR2 FQGTGA. V was pared by 3 bases and J by 6 bases, with 6 bases of the junction left unmatched. The CDR3 has 16 amino acids. Here the CDR3 reads CASSFGPSGGANEQFF. The CDR3 DNA reads as TGTGCCAGCAGCTTCGGTCCTAGCGGGGGGGCCAATGAGCAGTTCTTC.

The chain links TRBV7-9 to TRBJ1-1; 7 nucleotides align to TRBD1. J lost 0 bases, V lost 7 bases, and 8 bases had no gene match. The CDR3 spans 15 residues. CDR1 SEHNR and CDR2 FQNEAQ come from the germline V gene (reference sequence). The CDR3 reads CASKKQGGLNTEAFF. CDR3 nucleotide sequence: TGTGCCAGCAAAAAGCAGGGGGGCTTGAACACTGAAGCTTTCTTT.

This clone was counted only a few times. The genes are TRBV5-6 and TRBJ1-1; possible D gene TRBD1, 5 bases. CDR1 and CDR2 (germline): SGHDT, YYEEEE. This CDR3 is built from 14 residues. With 4 bases removed from V and 5 bases from J, the gap between germline ends came to 15 bases. The DNA of the CDR3 is TGTGCCAGCAGCGGAGGGGCAGGGTGGACTGAAGCTTTCTTT. It specifies CASSGGAGWTEAFF.

The J gene is TRBJ2-7, the V gene TRBV11-3; TRBD1 might be the D (5 bases). The ends were cut back, 1 base at V and 2 bases at J, with 9 bases in the middle. The CDR3 extends over 14 amino acids. Germline assignment: CDR1 SGHNT and CDR2 YENEEA. The CDR3 protein is CASSLGDSPYEQYF. The DNA for the CDR3 is TGTGCCAGCAGCTTAGGAGACAGCCCCTACGAGCAGTACTTC.

This chain links TRBV18 with TRBJ1-6; 7 bases fit TRBD1. Germline assignment: CDR1 KGHSH and CDR2 LQKENI. After removal of 3 bases from V and 6 bases from J, the junction contained 2 bases not matched to a gene. The CDR3 has 14 amino acids. The CDR3, as DNA: TGTGCCAGCTCACCGGGACAGTTTAATTCACCCCTCCACTTT. It codes for CASSPGQFNSPLHF. The full variable domain, with the rest looked up from reference TRBV18 and TRBJ1-6, is NAGVMQNPRHLVRRRGQEARLRCSPMKGHSHVYWYRQLPEEGLKFMVYLQKENIIDESGMPKERFSAEFPKEGPSILRIQQVVRGDSAAYFCASSPGQFNSPLHFGNGTRLTVT.

The rearrangement links TRBV4-3 to TRBJ1-2; weak D call: TRBD1 (5 bases). The CDR3 is made up of 13 amino acids. V lost 0 bases to trimming and J lost 7 bases, with 9 bases between them. CDR1 is LGHNA and CDR2 is YSLEER in the germline V gene. The CDR3 loop is CASSQDPRAGYTF. CDR3 bases: TGCGCCAGCAGCCAAGACCCCAGGGCTGGCTACACCTTC.

J is TRBJ1-1 and V is TRBV6-6; 11 bases line up with TRBD1. V trimming: 0 bases; J trimming: 5 bases; junction bases outside the gene matches: 2. Germline CDR1 reads MNHNY; CDR2 reads SVGAGI (reference sequence). CDR3 length: 15 residues. CDR3 loop: CASSYSGQGATEAFF. DNA for the CDR3: TGTGCCAGCAGTTACTCAGGACAGGGGGCGACTGAAGCTTTCTTT.